This T cell receptor (beta chain) was captured in a study of vaccination effects on CD4 cells after COVID-19 (dated by TCRdb to the early 2020s). A note on the overall study: Post-vaccine samples across the study were collected a median of 72 days after the second dose, with a range of 14 to 241. The study compared SARS-CoV-2 spike-specific CD4+ TCR repertoires before and after mRNA vaccination in COVID-19 convalescent patients and infection-naive vaccine recipients. Altogether, roughly 10 COVID-19 convalescent patients and a handful of SARS-CoV-2-naive healthy vaccine recipients made up the full study. Cultures from other donors in the study were sequenced using the Oncomine TCR Beta short-read assay on an Illumina iSeq 100. Study-wide conclusions, independent of this receptor: Both infection-induced and vaccine-induced clones contracted markedly at late post-vaccination timepoints, which is consistent with waning T cell responses. In healthy vaccine recipients, vaccine-induced clones were almost all SARS-CoV-2 mono-reactive, with only 1 of 255 cross-reactive with common cold coronaviruses. The study was limited by a small number of convalescent patients and lacked early post-infection timepoints.

Library preparation employed the immunoSEQ multiplex PCR assay. TCR beta CDR3 sequencing was performed on DNA from the cultured, isolated CD4+ T cells. For the original study's pipeline: Non-productive TCR sequences were removed and reads were trimmed to the CDR3 region, keeping CDR3s of at least 7 amino acids. Antigen-specific clonotypes were identified with the MANAFEST web app by comparing expansion in peptide wells against reference cultures. Positive clones required FDR<0.05 expansion versus reference and all other wells, odds ratio above 5, and frequency above 0.1% in two replicate wells. Cross-reactive clonotypes were defined as significantly expanded in SARS-CoV-2 spike wells and in at least one common cold coronavirus spike condition. Levenshtein distance calculated with the stringdist R package was used to assess CDR3 similarity, and unrooted trees were constructed with ape in R 3.6.1. TCRdb provides this immuneACCESS table in a form limited to in-frame rearrangements. Some clones are lacking; in checked studies, under half of them reflect an unresolved V gene, and why the rest are absent is not known. That table supplies the V and J calls and clone size; D and trimming were determined from the DNA. The sample profile shows 70,000 to 85,000 clones; about 81% of them were found once. The top ten clonotypes cover 1% to 1.5% of the sample.

CDR1 is given as KGHDR and CDR2 as SFDVKD, both from the germline V gene. Germline trimming amounts to 3 bases on V and 4 bases on J, with 12 as the count of junction bases outside the gene matches. Measured from the cysteine to the phenylalanine, the CDR3 is 17 residues long. The retained sequence is limited to the CDR3, 51 bases, with the frame set at the first base. This clone appeared a few times. No antigen is known for it. Base qualities were left out, and no much larger clone turns up one base away. In the ViraFEST assay, PBMC were stimulated with viral peptide pools, and antigen-specific CD4+ T cell clonotypes were then identified by expansion using TCR sequencing. After around eleven days of culture, CD4+ T cells were isolated with the EasySep CD4+ T cell isolation kit. Two doses of either the BNT162b2 or the mRNA-1273 mRNA SARS-CoV-2 vaccine were administered to participants. Negative nucleocapsid antibody results before and after vaccination confirmed that the healthy vaccine recipients had no prior SARS-CoV-2 infection. Each well held roughly 2.2 million PBMC cultured in IMDM containing approximately 5% human AB serum, around 10 IU/ml IL-2 and gentamicin, along with roughly 10 ug/ml peptides. Half of the culture medium was replaced with fresh IL-2-containing medium on days 3 and 7. Unless otherwise noted, each peptide stimulation condition was cultured in triplicate wells. PBMC were separated from whole blood using Ficoll-Paque Plus gradient centrifugation and were then either cryopreserved at -140C or used fresh. The overlapping peptide pools covered the spike proteins of SARS-CoV-2 as well as those of the common cold coronaviruses HCoV-NL63, HCoV-OC43 and HCoV-229E. The QIAamp micro DNA kit was used to extract genomic DNA from the cultured CD4+ T cells.

Recombination connected TRBV24-1 to TRBJ2-3; TRBD1 aligns with 7 central bases. The receptor comes from a human donor who received a COVID-19 vaccine. Sequences were derived from CD4+ T cells from PBMCs cultured with HCoV-229E spike peptides, sampled after COVID-19 vaccination. The label giving this sample's cell subset or site can be read as: HCoV-229E spike overlapping peptide pool stimulation. The CDR3 here reads CATSDPGRGGVADTQYF. The DNA sequence reads TGTGCCACCAGTGATCCCGGGCGAGGGGGCGTCGCAGATACGCAGTATTTT.